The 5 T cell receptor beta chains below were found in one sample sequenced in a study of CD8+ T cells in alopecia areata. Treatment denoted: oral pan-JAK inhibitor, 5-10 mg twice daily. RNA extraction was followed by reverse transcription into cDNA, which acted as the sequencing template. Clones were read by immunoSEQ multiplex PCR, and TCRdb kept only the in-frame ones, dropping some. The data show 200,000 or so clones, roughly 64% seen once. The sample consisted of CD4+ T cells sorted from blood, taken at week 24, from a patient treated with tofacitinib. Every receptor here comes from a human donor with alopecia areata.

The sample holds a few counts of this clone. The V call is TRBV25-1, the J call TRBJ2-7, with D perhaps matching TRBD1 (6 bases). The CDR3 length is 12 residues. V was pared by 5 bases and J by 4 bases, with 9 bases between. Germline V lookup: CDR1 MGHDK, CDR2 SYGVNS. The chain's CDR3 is CASSFRGYEQYF. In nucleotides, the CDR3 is TGTGCCAGCAGTTTCAGGGGTTACGAGCAGTACTTC.

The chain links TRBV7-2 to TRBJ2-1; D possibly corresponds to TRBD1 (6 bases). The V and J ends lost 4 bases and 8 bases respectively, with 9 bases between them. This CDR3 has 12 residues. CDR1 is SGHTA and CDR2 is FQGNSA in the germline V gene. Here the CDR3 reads CASSSGVHEQFF. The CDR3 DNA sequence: TGTGCCAGCAGCTCAGGGGTGCATGAGCAGTTCTTC.

CDR3 nucleotides: TGCGCCAGCAGCTTGGCCGAGGACGTCTCTGGCTACACCTTC. As protein: CASSLAEDVSGYTF. The V and J genes are TRBV5-1 and TRBJ1-2; no reliable D call. Germline assignment: CDR1 SGHRS and CDR2 YFSETQ. The CDR3 is 14 amino acids. Deletions cut 0 bases from V and 7 bases from J, with 13 bases between.

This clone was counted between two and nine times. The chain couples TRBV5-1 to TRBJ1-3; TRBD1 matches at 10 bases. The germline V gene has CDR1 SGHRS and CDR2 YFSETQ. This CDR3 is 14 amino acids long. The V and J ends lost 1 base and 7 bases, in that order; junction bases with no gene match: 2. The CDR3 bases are TGCGCCAGCAGCTTGCCGGGACAGGGGAACACCATATATTTT. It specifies CASSLPGQGNTIYF.

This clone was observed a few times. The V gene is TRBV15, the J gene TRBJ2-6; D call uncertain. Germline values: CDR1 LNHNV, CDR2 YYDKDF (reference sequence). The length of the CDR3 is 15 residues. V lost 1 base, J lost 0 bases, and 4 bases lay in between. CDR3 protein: CATSRGSSGANVLTF. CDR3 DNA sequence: TGTGCCACCAGCAGAGGTAGCTCTGGGGCCAACGTCCTGACTTTC. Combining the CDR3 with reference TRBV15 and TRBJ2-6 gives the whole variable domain DAMVIQNPRYQVTQFGKPVTLSCSQTLNHNVMYWYQQKSSQAPKLLFHYYDKDFNNEADTPDNFQSRRPNTSFCFLDIRSPGLGDTAMYLCATSRGSSGANVLTFGAGSRLTVL.